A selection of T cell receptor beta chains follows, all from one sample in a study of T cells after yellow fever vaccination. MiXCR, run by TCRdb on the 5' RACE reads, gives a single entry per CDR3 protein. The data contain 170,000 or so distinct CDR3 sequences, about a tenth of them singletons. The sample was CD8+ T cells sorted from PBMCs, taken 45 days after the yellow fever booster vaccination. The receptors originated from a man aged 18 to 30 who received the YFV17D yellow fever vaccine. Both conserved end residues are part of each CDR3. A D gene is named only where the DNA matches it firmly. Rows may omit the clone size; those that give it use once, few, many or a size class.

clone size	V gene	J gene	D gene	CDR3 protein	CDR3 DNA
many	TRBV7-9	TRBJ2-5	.	CASSLANGETQYF	TGTGCCAGCAGCTTAGCGAATGGAGAGACCCAGTACTTC
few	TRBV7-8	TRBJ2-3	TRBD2	CASTPRGGAADTQYF	TGTGCCAGCACCCCCCGCGGGGGGGCCGCAGATACGCAGTATTTT
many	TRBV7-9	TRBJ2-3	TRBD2	CASSSSGGAADTQYF	TGTGCCAGCAGCTCCAGCGGGGGGGCTGCAGATACGCAGTATTTT
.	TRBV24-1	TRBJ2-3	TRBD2	CATSDAAGGLADTQYF	TGTGCCACCAGTGATGCCGCGGGGGGCCTCGCAGATACGCAGTATTTT
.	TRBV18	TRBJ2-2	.	CASSNVPAGTGELFF	TGTGCCAGCTCTAACGTCCCAGCAGGTACCGGGGAGCTGTTTTTT
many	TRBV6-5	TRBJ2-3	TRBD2	CASSYGTSGVTDTQYF	TGTGCCAGCAGTTATGGGACTAGCGGGGTCACAGATACGCAGTATTTT
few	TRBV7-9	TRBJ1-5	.	CASSATTETGQPQHF	TGTGCCAGCAGCGCAACAACAGAGACCGGTCAGCCCCAGCATTTT
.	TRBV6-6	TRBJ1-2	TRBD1	CASSSKDRVHGYTF	TGTGCCAGCAGTTCTAAAGACAGGGTCCATGGCTACACCTTC
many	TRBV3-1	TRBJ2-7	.	CASSQQSNSFGGGEQYF	TGTGCCAGCAGCCAACAATCGAATAGTTTTGGTGGGGGCGAGCAGTACTTC
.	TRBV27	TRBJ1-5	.	CASSLGRRNLQHF	TGTGCCAGCAGTTTAGGTAGGAGGAACCTCCAGCATTTT
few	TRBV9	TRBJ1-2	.	CASSDSYYGYTF	TGTGCCAGCAGCGACAGCTACTATGGCTACACCTTC
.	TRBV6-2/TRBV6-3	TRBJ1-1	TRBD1	CASSLNRGITEAFF	TGTGCCAGCAGTCTTAACAGGGGGATCACTGAAGCTTTCTTT
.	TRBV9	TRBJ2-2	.	CASSAGGERAGELFF	TGTGCCAGCAGCGCAGGAGGGGAACGCGCCGGGGAGCTGTTTTTT
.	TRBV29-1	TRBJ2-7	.	CSVVMAGDNTYEQYF	TGCAGCGTCGTGATGGCGGGGGACAACACCTACGAGCAGTACTTC
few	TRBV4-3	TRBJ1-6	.	CASSRGGTASPLHF	TGCGCCAGCAGCCGGGGGGGGACCGCGTCACCCCTCCACTTT
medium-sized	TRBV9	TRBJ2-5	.	CASSVAGVEETQYF	TGTGCCAGCAGCGTAGCGGGGGTTGAAGAGACCCAGTACTTC
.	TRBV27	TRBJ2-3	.	CASSSSGFTDTQYF	TGTGCCAGCAGTTCTTCAGGCTTCACAGATACGCAGTATTTT
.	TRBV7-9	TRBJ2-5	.	CASSLGPGLSGRETQYF	TGTGCCAGCAGCTTAGGACCTGGTCTCAGCGGGCGAGAGACCCAGTACTTC
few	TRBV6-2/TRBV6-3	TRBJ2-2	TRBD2	CASSSPSGAGELFF	TGTGCCAGCAGTTCCCCTAGCGGGGCCGGGGAGCTGTTTTTT
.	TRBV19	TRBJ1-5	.	CASSMVPFQFNQAQHF	TGTGCCAGTAGTATGGTCCCGTTCCAGTTTAATCAGGCCCAGCATTTT
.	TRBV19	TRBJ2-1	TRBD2	CASSIYPPGVAGGLNEQFF	TGTGCCAGTAGTATATATCCCCCAGGGGTAGCGGGGGGGCTCAATGAGCAGTTCTTC
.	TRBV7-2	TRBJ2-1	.	CASSLDRRAYNEQFF	TGTGCCAGCAGCTTAGATCGCCGGGCCTACAATGAGCAGTTCTTC
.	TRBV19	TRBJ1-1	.	CASSLYPPPDTEAFF	TGTGCCAGTAGTCTTTACCCTCCCCCGGACACTGAAGCTTTCTTT
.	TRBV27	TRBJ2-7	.	CASSLGAHYEQYF	TGTGCCAGCAGTTTGGGAGCTCACTACGAGCAGTACTTC
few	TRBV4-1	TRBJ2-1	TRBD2	CASSQVLAAYNEQFF	TGCGCCAGCAGCCAAGTTCTAGCGGCCTACAATGAGCAGTTCTTC
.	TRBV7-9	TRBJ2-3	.	CASTDTQYF	TGTGCCAGCACAGATACGCAGTATTTT
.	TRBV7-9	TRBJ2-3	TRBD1	CASSPSGTDVDTQYF	TGTGCCAGCAGCCCATCAGGGACAGATGTAGATACGCAGTATTTT
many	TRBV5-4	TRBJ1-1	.	CASSLANTEAFF	TGTGCCAGCAGCTTGGCGAACACTGAAGCTTTCTTT
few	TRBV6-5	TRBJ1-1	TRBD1	CASSQGTGGWNTEAFF	TGTGCCAGCAGTCAAGGGACAGGGGGCTGGAACACTGAAGCTTTCTTT
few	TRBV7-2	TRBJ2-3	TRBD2	CASSFPTSGGATDTQYF	TGTGCCAGCAGCTTTCCTACTAGCGGGGGGGCCACAGATACGCAGTATTTT
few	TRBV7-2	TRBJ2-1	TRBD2	CASSSYHRGGYNEQFF	TGTGCCAGCAGCTCCTATCATCGGGGGGGATACAATGAGCAGTTCTTC
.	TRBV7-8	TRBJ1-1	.	CASSFGQRAFF	TGTGCCAGCAGCTTCGGGCAGAGGGCTTTCTTT
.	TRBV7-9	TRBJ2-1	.	CASAFSSEGYNEQFF	TGTGCCAGCGCCTTTTCGTCGGAGGGATACAATGAGCAGTTCTTC
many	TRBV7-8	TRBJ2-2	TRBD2	CASSGRLAGGPFTGELFF	TGTGCCAGCAGCGGGCGACTAGCGGGGGGGCCTTTCACCGGGGAGCTGTTTTTT